Listed below are T cell receptor beta chains from one sample, sequenced in a study of blood T cell repertoires in COVID-19. Using immunoSEQ multiplex PCR, the repertoire was profiled, and TCRdb retains in-frame clones only, with some absent. The repertoire holds some 210,000 clones, 82% seen once, with 9.5% to 15% in the top ten. Material for sequencing was peripheral blood. The receptors were gathered from a woman in her thirties or forties with acute or convalescent COVID-19. Each CDR3 is given with its conserved first and last residue. The D gene is left open where the match is weak. Part of the rows lack a size; the others show once, few, many or a class for expanded clones.

clone_size,v_call,d_call,j_call,cdr3_nt,cdr3_aa
NA,TRBV18,NA,TRBJ2-2,TGTGCCAGCTCACCCACGACAGGGAACACCGGGGAGCTGTTTTTT,CASSPTTGNTGELFF
NA,TRBV9,NA,TRBJ2-7,TGTGCCAGCAGCGTCATCGGTTCCTACGAGCAGTACTTC,CASSVIGSYEQYF
NA,TRBV19,NA,TRBJ2-1,TGTGCCACCCTGCGGGGGGACAGCTACAATGAGCAGTTCTTC,CATLRGDSYNEQFF
NA,TRBV2,NA,TRBJ2-3,TGTGCCAGCACGCTTTTTGGGGGGACTAGCACAGATACGCAGTATTTT,CASTLFGGTSTDTQYF
NA,TRBV2,NA,TRBJ2-4,TGTGCCAGCAGAGGGGAACTTAGAAACATTCAGTACTTC,CASRGELRNIQYF
NA,TRBV4-2,TRBD1,TRBJ1-1,TGTGCCAGCAGCCTAAAAGGAGGGGGCAGCTCCTTT,CASSLKGGGSSF
NA,TRBV18,TRBD1,TRBJ2-5,TGTGCCAGCTCCCGAACTTTAGGACAGGAGGAGACCCAGTACTTC,CASSRTLGQEETQYF
once,TRBV27,NA,TRBJ2-3,TGTGCCAGCAGTTTATCGGGCCAGGGGCCGCAGTATTTT,CASSLSGQGPQYF
NA,TRBV11-2,NA,TRBJ1-3,TGTGCCAGCAGCTTAGAAGCAGGATTAACCATATATTTT,CASSLEAGLTIYF
NA,TRBV2,NA,TRBJ1-5,TGTGCCAGCAGTGAAATAGGGGCAGGGTCCCCGCCCCAGCATTTT,CASSEIGAGSPPQHF
once,TRBV12-5,TRBD1,TRBJ2-1,TGTGCTAGTGGTTTGGTAAATCGAGGGGACAGGGGTTTTCGGGAGTGGTCCTACAATGAGCAGTTCTTC,CASGLVNRGDRGFREWSYNEQFF
once,TRBV30,NA,TRBJ2-3,TGTGCCTTGACCCCGGGGGTCACAGATACGCAGTATTTT,CALTPGVTDTQYF
few,TRBV29-1,TRBD2,TRBJ2-1,TGCAGCGTGACGGGACTAGCCATGAGCTCCTACAATGAGCAGTTCTTC,CSVTGLAMSSYNEQFF
NA,TRBV2,NA,TRBJ2-1,TGTGCCAGCACCCAGGCAGGGTACAATGAGCAGTTCTTC,CASTQAGYNEQFF
NA,TRBV11-2,TRBD1,TRBJ2-2,TGTGCCAGCAGCTTATGGCTTGGGGACAGGGAATCCGGGGAGCTGTTTTTT,CASSLWLGDRESGELFF
NA,TRBV19,TRBD2,TRBJ2-7,TGTGCCAGTAGTATCTATGGGACTAGCGGATTCTACGAGCAGTACTTC,CASSIYGTSGFYEQYF